This TCR beta chain was retrieved from a study of cytomegalovirus exposure and HLA in healthy donors. Study background: The approximately 110 validation repertoires, a later analysis reported, used the same platform as the approximately 670 first-cohort repertoires.

Whole-study results and caveats: Rarity marked most TCR sequences, yet some public TCRs occurred in many donors. In the roughly 110 validation repertoires, more than 85% of cluster scores exceeded 0, per a later analysis.

The approximately 120-subject validation cohort, separate from the approximately 630-subject first cohort, included the donors. CDR1 and CDR2 (germline): MNHNS, SASEGT. The CDR3 has 13 residues. V was shortened by 10 bases and J by 2 bases, with 14 bases between the two germline ends. Assay: immunoSEQ multiplex PCR; the TCRdb copy retains only in-frame clones and omits some. Among around 300,000 clones listed, approximately 86% were seen once. About this clone itself: Its antigen remains unknown.

Sequencing input: PBMCs. The chain combines TRBV6-1 with TRBJ1-1; D gene ambiguous. This clonotype was sampled from a woman in her thirties in good health and CMV-seropositive. DNA for the CDR3: TGTGCCATCGCCAGAGCAGAAAACACTGAAGCTTTCTTT. Translation: CAIARAENTEAFF.